A single TCR beta chain is shown here with its context. Antigen specificity is unknown. Antigen-specific CD4+ T cells were first expanded with viral peptide pools by the ViraFEST assay and only then sequenced. Investigators separated out CD4+ T cells once more than nine days of culture had passed. The participants, recipients of two vaccine doses, got either BNT162b2 or mRNA-1273. These data belong to a study of vaccination effects on CD4 cells after COVID-19. Study findings and constraints: Cross-reactivity with common cold coronaviruses was shown by only 1 of 255 vaccine-induced clones in healthy vaccinees.

The protocol was immunoSEQ multiplex PCR, while the TCRdb copy is restricted to in-frame clones and leaves out a portion. The sample carries about 72,000 clones, about 81% recorded once. Germline V gives CDR1 WNHNN, CDR2 SYGVQD (reference sequence). CDR3 size: 13 residues. Trimming left V 0 bases short and J 8 bases short, with 10 bases between. The rearrangement uses TRBV10-1 and TRBJ1-1; no clear D. The sample in question was CD4+ T cells from PBMCs cultured with HCoV-229E spike peptides, obtained after COVID-19 vaccination. The clonotype was recovered from a human donor who received a COVID-19 vaccine. In DNA, the CDR3 is TGCGCCAGCAGTGAGTCGAATAAACAGGAAGCTTTCTTT. It yields the protein CASSESNKQEAFF.